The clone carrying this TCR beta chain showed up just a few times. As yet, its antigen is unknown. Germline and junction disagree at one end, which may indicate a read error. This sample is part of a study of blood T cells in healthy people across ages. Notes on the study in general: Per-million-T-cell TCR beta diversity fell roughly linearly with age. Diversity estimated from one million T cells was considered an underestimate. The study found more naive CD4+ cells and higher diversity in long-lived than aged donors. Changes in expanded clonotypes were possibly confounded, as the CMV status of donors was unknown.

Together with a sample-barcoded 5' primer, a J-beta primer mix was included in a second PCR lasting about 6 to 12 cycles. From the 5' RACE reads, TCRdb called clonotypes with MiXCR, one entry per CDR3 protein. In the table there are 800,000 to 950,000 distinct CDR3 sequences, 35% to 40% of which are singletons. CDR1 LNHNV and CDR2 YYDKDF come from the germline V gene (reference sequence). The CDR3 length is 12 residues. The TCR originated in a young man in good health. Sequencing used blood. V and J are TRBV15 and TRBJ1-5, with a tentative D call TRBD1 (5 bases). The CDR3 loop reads CATSRDTQHQHF. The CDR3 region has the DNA TGTGCCACCAGCAGGGACACTCAGCACCAGCATTTT.